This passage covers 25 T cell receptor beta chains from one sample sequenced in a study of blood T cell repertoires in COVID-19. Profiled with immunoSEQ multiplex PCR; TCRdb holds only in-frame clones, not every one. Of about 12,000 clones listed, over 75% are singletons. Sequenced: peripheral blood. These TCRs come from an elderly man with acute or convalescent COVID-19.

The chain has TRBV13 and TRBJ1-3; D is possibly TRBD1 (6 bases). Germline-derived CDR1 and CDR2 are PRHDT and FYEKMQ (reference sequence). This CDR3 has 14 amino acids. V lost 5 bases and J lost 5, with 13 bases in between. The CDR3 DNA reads TGTGCCAGCAGCCCGGGGGGGGGCCGAAACACCATATATTTT. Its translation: CASSPGGGRNTIYF.

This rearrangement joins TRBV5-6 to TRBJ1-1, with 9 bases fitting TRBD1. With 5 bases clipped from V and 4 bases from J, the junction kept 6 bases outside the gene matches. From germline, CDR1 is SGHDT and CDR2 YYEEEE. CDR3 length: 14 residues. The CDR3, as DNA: TGTGCCAGCAGATTACAGGGGGCCCCCACTGAAGCTTTCTTT. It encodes CASRLQGAPTEAFF.

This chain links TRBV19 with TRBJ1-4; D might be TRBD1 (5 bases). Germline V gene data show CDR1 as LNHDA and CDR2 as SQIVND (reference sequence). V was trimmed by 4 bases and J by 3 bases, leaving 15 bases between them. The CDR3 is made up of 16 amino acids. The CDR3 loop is CASSKDMLAPNEKLFF. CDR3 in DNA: TGTGCCAGTAGTAAGGACATGTTGGCCCCTAATGAAAAACTGTTTTTT. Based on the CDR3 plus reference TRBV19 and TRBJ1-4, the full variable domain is DGGITQSPKYLFRKEGQNVTLSCEQNLNHDAMYWYRQDPGQGLRLIYYSQIVNDFQKGDIAEGYSVSREKKESFPLTVTSAQKNPTAFYLCASSKDMLAPNEKLFFGSGTQLSVL.

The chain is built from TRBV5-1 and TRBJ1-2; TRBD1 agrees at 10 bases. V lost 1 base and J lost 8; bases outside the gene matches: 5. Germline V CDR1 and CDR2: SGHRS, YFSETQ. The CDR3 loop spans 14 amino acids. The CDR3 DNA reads TGCGCCAGCAGCTTGTCGGGACAGGGGACGGGCTACACCTTC. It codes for CASSLSGQGTGYTF.

CDR3 DNA sequence: TGTGCCAGCAGTTGGGGGGGTGATTCCTACGAGCAGTACTTC. This gives the protein CASSWGGDSYEQYF. The chain joins TRBV6-6 to TRBJ2-7; 7 nucleotides match TRBD2. The germline V gene encodes CDR1 MNHNY and CDR2 SVGAGI (reference sequence). The length of the CDR3 is 14 residues. Trimming cost V 4 bases and J 1 base; bases outside gene matches: 4.

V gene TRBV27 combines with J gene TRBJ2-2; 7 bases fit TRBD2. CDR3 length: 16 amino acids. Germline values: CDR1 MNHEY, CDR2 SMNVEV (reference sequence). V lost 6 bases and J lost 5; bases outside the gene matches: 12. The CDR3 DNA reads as TGTGCCAGCAGACCAGCGGGGCCCCTCGGGACCGGGGAGCTGTTTTTT. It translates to CASRPAGPLGTGELFF.

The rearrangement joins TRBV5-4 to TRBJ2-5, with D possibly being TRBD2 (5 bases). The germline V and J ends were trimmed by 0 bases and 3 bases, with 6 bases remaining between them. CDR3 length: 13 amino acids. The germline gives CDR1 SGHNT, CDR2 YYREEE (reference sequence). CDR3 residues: CASSLGGEETQYF. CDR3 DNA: TGTGCCAGCAGCTTGGGGGGAGAAGAGACCCAGTACTTC.

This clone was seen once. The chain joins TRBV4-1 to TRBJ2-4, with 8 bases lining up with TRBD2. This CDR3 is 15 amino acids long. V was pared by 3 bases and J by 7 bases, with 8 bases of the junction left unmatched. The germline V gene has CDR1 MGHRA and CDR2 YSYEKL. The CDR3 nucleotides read TGCGCCAGCAGCCAGTTGAGCGGGGGAATCAACATTCAGTACTTC. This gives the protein CASSQLSGGINIQYF.

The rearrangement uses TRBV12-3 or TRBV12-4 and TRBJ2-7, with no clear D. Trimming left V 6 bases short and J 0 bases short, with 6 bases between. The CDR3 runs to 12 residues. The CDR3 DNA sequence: TGTGCCAGCAGCCCGGGCTCCTACGAGCAGTACTTC. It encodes CASSPGSYEQYF.

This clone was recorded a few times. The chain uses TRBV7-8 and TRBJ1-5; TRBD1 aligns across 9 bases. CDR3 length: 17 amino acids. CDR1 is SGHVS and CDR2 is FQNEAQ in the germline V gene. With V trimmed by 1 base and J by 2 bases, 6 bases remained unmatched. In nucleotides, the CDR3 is TGTGCCAGCAGCTTAGTGCGACAGGGGGACGGCAATCAGCCCCAGCATTTT. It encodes CASSLVRQGDGNQPQHF.

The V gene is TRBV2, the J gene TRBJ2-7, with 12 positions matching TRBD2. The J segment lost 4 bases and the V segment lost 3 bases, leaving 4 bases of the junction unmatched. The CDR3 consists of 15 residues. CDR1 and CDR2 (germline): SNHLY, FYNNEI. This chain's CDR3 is CASSEASGGVYEQYF. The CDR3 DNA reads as TGTGCCAGCAGTGAGGCTAGCGGGGGGGTATACGAGCAGTACTTC.

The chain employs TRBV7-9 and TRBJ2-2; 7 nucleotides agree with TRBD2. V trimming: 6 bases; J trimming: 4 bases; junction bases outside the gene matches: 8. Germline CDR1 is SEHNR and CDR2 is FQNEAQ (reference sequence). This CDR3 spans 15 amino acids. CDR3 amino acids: CASRPGGGSTGELFF. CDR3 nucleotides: TGTGCCAGCAGGCCGGGAGGAGGATCCACCGGGGAGCTGTTTTTT.

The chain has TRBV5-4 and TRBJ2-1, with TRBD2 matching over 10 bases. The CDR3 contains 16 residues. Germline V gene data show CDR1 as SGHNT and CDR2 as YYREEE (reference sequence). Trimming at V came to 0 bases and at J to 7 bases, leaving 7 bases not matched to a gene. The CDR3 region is CASSLAGSSGGNEQFF. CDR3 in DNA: TGTGCCAGCAGCTTGGCGGGCTCTAGCGGGGGAAATGAGCAGTTCTTC.

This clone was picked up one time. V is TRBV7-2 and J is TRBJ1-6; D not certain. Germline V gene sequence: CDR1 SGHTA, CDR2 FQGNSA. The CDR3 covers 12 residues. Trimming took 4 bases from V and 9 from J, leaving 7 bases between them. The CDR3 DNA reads TGTGCCAGCAGCTCCGGAGGTTCACCCCTCCACTTT. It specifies CASSSGGSPLHF.

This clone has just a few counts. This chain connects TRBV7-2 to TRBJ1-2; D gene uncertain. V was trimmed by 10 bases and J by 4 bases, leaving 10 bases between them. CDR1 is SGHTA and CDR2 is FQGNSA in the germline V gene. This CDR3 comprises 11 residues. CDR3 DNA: TGTGCCACCTCTATACCCTATGGCTACACCTTC. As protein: CATSIPYGYTF.

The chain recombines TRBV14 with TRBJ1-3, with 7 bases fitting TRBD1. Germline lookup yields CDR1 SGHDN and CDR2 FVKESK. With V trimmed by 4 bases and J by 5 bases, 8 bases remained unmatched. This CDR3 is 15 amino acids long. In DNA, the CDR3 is TGTGCCAGCAGCCCGCTTCAGGGGGATCGAAACACCATATATTTT. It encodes CASSPLQGDRNTIYF.

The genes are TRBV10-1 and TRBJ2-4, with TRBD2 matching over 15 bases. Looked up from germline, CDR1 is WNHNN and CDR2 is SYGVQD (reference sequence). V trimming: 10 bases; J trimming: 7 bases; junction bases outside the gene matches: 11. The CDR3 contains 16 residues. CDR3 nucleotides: TGCGCCATATACAACGGACTAGCGGGGGGGCTGAACATTCAGTACTTC. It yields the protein CAIYNGLAGGLNIQYF.

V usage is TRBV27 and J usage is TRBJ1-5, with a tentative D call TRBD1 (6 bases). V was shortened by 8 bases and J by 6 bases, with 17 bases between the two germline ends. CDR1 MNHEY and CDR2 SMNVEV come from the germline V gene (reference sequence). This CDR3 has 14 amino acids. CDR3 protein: CASRDRGGIQPQHF. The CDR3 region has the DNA TGTGCCAGCCGAGATCGGGGGGGCATTCAGCCCCAGCATTTT.

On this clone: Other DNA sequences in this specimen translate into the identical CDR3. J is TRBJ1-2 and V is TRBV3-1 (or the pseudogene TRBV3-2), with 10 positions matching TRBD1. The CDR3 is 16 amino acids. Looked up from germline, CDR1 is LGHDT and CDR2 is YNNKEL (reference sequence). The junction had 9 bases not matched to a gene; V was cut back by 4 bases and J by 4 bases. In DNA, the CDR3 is TGTGCCAGCAGCCCGGACCGGACAGGGGGATTCTATGGCTACACCTTC. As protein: CASSPDRTGGFYGYTF.

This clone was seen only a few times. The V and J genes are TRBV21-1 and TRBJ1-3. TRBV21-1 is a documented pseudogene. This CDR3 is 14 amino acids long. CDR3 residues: CANRDGSSGNTIYF. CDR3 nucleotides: TGTGCCAACAGAGATGGGAGCTCTGGAAACACCATATATTTT.

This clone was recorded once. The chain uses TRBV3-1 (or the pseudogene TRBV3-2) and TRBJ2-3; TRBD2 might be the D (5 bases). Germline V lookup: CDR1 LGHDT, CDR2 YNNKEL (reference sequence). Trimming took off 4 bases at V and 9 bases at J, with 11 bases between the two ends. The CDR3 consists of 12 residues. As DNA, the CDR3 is TGTGCCAGCAGCCCCCCGGGGAAGACGCAGTATTTT. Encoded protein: CASSPPGKTQYF.

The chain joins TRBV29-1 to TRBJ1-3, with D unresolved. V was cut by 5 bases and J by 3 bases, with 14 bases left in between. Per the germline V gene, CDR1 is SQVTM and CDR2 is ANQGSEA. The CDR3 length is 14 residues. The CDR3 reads CSVSIFRDGNTIYF. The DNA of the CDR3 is TGCAGCGTTTCCATATTCCGGGATGGAAACACCATATATTTT.

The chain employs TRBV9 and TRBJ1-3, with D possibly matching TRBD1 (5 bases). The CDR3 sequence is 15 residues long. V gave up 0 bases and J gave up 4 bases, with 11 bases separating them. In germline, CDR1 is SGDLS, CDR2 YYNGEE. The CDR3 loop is CASSVATGGGNTIYF. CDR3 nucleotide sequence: TGTGCCAGCAGCGTAGCTACGGGGGGAGGAAACACCATATATTTT.

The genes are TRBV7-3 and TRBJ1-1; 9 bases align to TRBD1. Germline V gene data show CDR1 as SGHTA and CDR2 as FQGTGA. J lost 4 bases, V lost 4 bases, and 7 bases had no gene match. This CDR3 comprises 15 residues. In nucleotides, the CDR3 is TGTGCCAGCAGCTCTACAGGGGGCTGGGGCACTGAAGCTTTCTTT. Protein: CASSSTGGWGTEAFF.

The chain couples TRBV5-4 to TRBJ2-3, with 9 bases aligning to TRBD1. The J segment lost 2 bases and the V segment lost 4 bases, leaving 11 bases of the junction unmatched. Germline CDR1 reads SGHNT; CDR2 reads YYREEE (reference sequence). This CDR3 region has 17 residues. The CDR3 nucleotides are TGTGCCAGCAGCCACCTCGGTTGGGACAGGGACACAGATACGCAGTATTTT. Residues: CASSHLGWDRDTDTQYF.